This T cell receptor beta chain was documented in a study of blood T cells in healthy people across ages. Overall study results and limits: While age rose, TCR beta diversity per million T cells dropped in a roughly linear way. Investigators treated diversity estimates from one million T cells as underestimates.

The CDR3 is made up of 14 amino acids. The V and J ends lost 5 bases and 1 base respectively, with 12 bases between them. The germline V gene has CDR1 SGHTA and CDR2 FQGNSA. Comments on this clonotype: What it binds is not known.

Healthy individuals of Caucasian origin from Russia, aged roughly 6 to 95, served as donors. Through a sample-barcoded 5' primer and a J-beta primer mix, a second PCR was run for roughly 7 to 12 cycles. Every sample gave at least 2.5 million paired-end reads containing CDR3. TCRdb ran MiXCR on the 5' RACE reads and lists one entry per CDR3 protein. The sample holds hundreds of thousands of distinct CDR3 sequences, 35% to 50% seen once. Source material: blood. The receptor was derived from a man at least 80 years old in good health. The V gene is TRBV7-2, the J gene TRBJ2-7, with no clear D. The CDR3 region is CASSPSANSYEQYF. The CDR3 DNA follows: TGTGCCAGCAGCCCCTCAGCGAATTCCTACGAGCAGTACTTC.